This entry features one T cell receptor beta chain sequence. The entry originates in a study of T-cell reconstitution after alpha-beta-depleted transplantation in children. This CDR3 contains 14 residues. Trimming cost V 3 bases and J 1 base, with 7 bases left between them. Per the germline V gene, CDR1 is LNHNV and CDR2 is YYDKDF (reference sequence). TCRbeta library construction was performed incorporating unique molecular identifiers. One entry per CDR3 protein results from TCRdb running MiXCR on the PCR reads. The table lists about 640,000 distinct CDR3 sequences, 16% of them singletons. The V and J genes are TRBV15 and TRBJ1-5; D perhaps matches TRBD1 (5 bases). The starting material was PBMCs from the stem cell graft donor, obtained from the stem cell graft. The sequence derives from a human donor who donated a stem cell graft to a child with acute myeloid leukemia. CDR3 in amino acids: CATSSGASNQPQHF. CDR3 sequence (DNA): TGTGCCACCAGCAGCGGGGCGAGCAATCAGCCCCAGCATTTT.